Here is one TCR beta chain with its context. These data are taken from a study of cytomegalovirus exposure and HLA in healthy donors. A multiplex PCR was run with 60 Vbeta primers and 13 Jbeta primers. Only in-frame clones appear in the TCRdb table, and some are missing; sequencing was by immunoSEQ multiplex PCR. The sample holds about 190,000 clones, 84% seen once. V lost 4 bases, J lost 4 bases, and 4 bases stayed unmatched. This CDR3 region has 14 residues. CDR1 LNHDA and CDR2 SQIVND come from the germline V gene (reference sequence). The V and J genes are TRBV19 and TRBJ2-3; 8 bases map to TRBD2. Sequenced material: PBMCs. This TCR was recovered from a woman between 50 and 59 years old in good health and CMV-seropositive. The CDR3 sequence: CASSNGGAPDTQYF. The CDR3 DNA is TGTGCCAGTAGTAACGGGGGGGCCCCAGATACGCAGTATTTT.